Listed below are T cell receptor beta chains from one sample, sequenced in a study of cytomegalovirus exposure and HLA in healthy donors. Only in-frame clones appear in the TCRdb table, and some are missing; sequencing was by immunoSEQ multiplex PCR. The data hold some 150,000 clones, with about 79% observed a single time. Sequencing was performed on PBMCs. These receptors all come from a woman aged 45-65 years in good health and CMV-seronegative. Each CDR3 is given with its conserved first and last residue. Fields, in order: clone size, V gene, J gene, D gene, CDR3 DNA, CDR3 protein. A D gene is named only where the DNA matches it firmly. Where a row states a size, it is once, few, many or the class of an expanded clone; other rows omit it.

clone_size: NA
v_call: TRBV18
j_call: TRBJ2-3
d_call: TRBD1
cdr3_nt: TGTGCCAGCTCAGCCGGACAGGGTAGCACAGATACGCAGTATTTT
cdr3_aa: CASSAGQGSTDTQYF

clone_size: NA
v_call: TRBV5-8
j_call: TRBJ1-5
d_call: NA
cdr3_nt: TGTGCCAGCTCTAAATTCGGGGGTAGCAATCAGCCCCAGCATTTT
cdr3_aa: CASSKFGGSNQPQHF

clone_size: NA
v_call: TRBV10-1
j_call: TRBJ2-1
d_call: NA
cdr3_nt: TGCGCCAGCAGGGGGCCCTCCAATGAGCAGTTCTTC
cdr3_aa: CASRGPSNEQFF

clone_size: NA
v_call: TRBV27
j_call: TRBJ1-4
d_call: NA
cdr3_nt: TGTGCCAGCACCAGGATCCGTGGGGGCCCTGCAACTAATGAAAAACTGTTTTTT
cdr3_aa: CASTRIRGGPATNEKLFF

clone_size: NA
v_call: TRBV28
j_call: TRBJ1-5
d_call: NA
cdr3_nt: TGTGCCAGCACCCCACCGGGGGGGTTGAAGCAGCCCCAGCATTTT
cdr3_aa: CASTPPGGLKQPQHF

clone_size: NA
v_call: TRBV19
j_call: TRBJ2-1
d_call: NA
cdr3_nt: TGTGCCAGTAGTATCGGAGGGTCTCACAATGAGCAGTTCTTC
cdr3_aa: CASSIGGSHNEQFF

clone_size: NA
v_call: TRBV5-1
j_call: TRBJ2-7
d_call: NA
cdr3_nt: TGCGCCAGCAGCTTGGATAACTCCTACGAGCAGTACTTC
cdr3_aa: CASSLDNSYEQYF

clone_size: few
v_call: TRBV5-1
j_call: TRBJ2-7
d_call: NA
cdr3_nt: TGCGCCAGCAGCTGGAAGGGACTTTCCTCCTACGAGCAGTACTTC
cdr3_aa: CASSWKGLSSYEQYF

clone_size: NA
v_call: TRBV7-3
j_call: TRBJ2-7
d_call: NA
cdr3_nt: TGTGCCAGCAGCCCCCCCCAGCGGCAGGCCGTTCCGCGTCCCTACGAGCAGTACTTC
cdr3_aa: CASSPPQRQAVPRPYEQYF

clone_size: NA
v_call: TRBV4-1
j_call: TRBJ1-5
d_call: TRBD1
cdr3_nt: TGCGCCAGCAGCCAAGAGGTGTGGGGGACAGGGGACAATCAGCCCCAGCATTTT
cdr3_aa: CASSQEVWGTGDNQPQHF

clone_size: NA
v_call: TRBV5-6
j_call: TRBJ1-6
d_call: NA
cdr3_nt: TGTGCCAGCAGCTCCATAGGACAGAGTAATAATTCACCCCTCCACTTT
cdr3_aa: CASSSIGQSNNSPLHF

clone_size: NA
v_call: TRBV4-1
j_call: TRBJ2-5
d_call: NA
cdr3_nt: TGCGCCAGCAGCCAAGTGTGGTTGGTGGGGGGCCAAGAGACCCAGTACTTC
cdr3_aa: CASSQVWLVGGQETQYF

clone_size: NA
v_call: TRBV4-3
j_call: TRBJ1-2
d_call: TRBD1
cdr3_nt: TGCGCCAGCAGCCATGGGACAGGGGGGAGGTCGGGCTACACCTTC
cdr3_aa: CASSHGTGGRSGYTF

clone_size: NA
v_call: TRBV4-2
j_call: TRBJ2-3
d_call: TRBD2
cdr3_nt: TGTGCCAGCAGCCTCACGACTGGCGGGAGGGCAGAGAATACGCAGTATTTT
cdr3_aa: CASSLTTGGRAENTQYF

clone_size: NA
v_call: TRBV28
j_call: TRBJ1-5
d_call: TRBD1
cdr3_nt: TGTGCCAGCAGTGCCCCAGGGGGGAGCAATCAGCCCCAGCATTTT
cdr3_aa: CASSAPGGSNQPQHF

clone_size: NA
v_call: TRBV6-5
j_call: TRBJ2-4
d_call: TRBD1
cdr3_nt: TGTGCCAGCAGGCGACAGGGAGCCCAAAACATTCAGTACTTC
cdr3_aa: CASRRQGAQNIQYF

clone_size: NA
v_call: TRBV7-3
j_call: TRBJ2-3
d_call: TRBD2
cdr3_nt: TGTGCCAGCAGCCCCCACCTACTAGCGGGAGGTGAAAATACGCAGTATTTT
cdr3_aa: CASSPHLLAGGENTQYF

clone_size: NA
v_call: TRBV27
j_call: TRBJ2-7
d_call: NA
cdr3_nt: TGTGCCAGCAGTTCCCAGACTGCCGCCTACGAGCAGTACTTC
cdr3_aa: CASSSQTAAYEQYF

clone_size: NA
v_call: TRBV5-1
j_call: TRBJ1-1
d_call: NA
cdr3_nt: TGCGCCAGCAGCTTGGGAGGGGAAGCTTTCTTT
cdr3_aa: CASSLGGEAFF

clone_size: NA
v_call: TRBV2
j_call: TRBJ2-4
d_call: NA
cdr3_nt: TGTGCCAGCGGCCCCGTGTCCTCTGGCAAAAACATTCAGTACTTC
cdr3_aa: CASGPVSSGKNIQYF

clone_size: NA
v_call: TRBV11-2
j_call: TRBJ2-1
d_call: TRBD2
cdr3_nt: TGTGCCAGCAGCTTAGGCTCTAGCGGGGGTGCTTACAATGAGCAGTTCTTC
cdr3_aa: CASSLGSSGGAYNEQFF

clone_size: NA
v_call: TRBV2
j_call: TRBJ2-3
d_call: NA
cdr3_nt: TGTGCCAGCAGACAGGGTATCCGAGATACGCAGTATTTT
cdr3_aa: CASRQGIRDTQYF

clone_size: NA
v_call: TRBV10-1
j_call: TRBJ1-6
d_call: NA
cdr3_nt: TGCGCCTCCACAACCTCACAGGGAAGTTATAATTCACCCCTCCACTTT
cdr3_aa: CASTTSQGSYNSPLHF

clone_size: NA
v_call: TRBV6-1
j_call: TRBJ1-4
d_call: NA
cdr3_nt: TGTGCCAGCAGTGCCGGGACACTCGATGAAAAACTGTTTTTT
cdr3_aa: CASSAGTLDEKLFF

clone_size: NA
v_call: TRBV28
j_call: TRBJ1-2
d_call: NA
cdr3_nt: TGTGCCAGCAGCGAAGGGCCGGGGAACAACTATGGCTACACCTTC
cdr3_aa: CASSEGPGNNYGYTF

clone_size: NA
v_call: TRBV7-3
j_call: TRBJ2-7
d_call: NA
cdr3_nt: TGTGCCAGCAGCTTCAACCAGGGCTACGAGCAGTACTTC
cdr3_aa: CASSFNQGYEQYF

clone_size: NA
v_call: TRBV7-8
j_call: TRBJ1-1
d_call: TRBD1
cdr3_nt: TGTGCCAGCAGCTTAGCTGGACAGGGGATCACTGAAGCTTTCTTT
cdr3_aa: CASSLAGQGITEAFF